This T cell receptor (beta chain) came from a study of shared clonotypes between healthy human individuals. Study-wide results and limits: Larger estimated richness was generally recorded for naive subsets relative to memory subsets.

Concerning this clone: What it binds is not known.

The CDR3 totals 17 residues. The germline V gene encodes CDR1 LGHNA and CDR2 YNFKEQ. Trimming took 1 base from V and 4 from J, leaving 20 bases between them. Generated by immunoSEQ multiplex PCR, the TCRdb table keeps only in-frame clones and is missing some. The table includes 2 million or so clones, about 95% detected once. Sequencing was carried out using naive CD4+ T cells sorted from blood. Specified subset: CD45RA+ positively selected. The gene calls are TRBV4-2 and TRBJ2-7; perhaps TRBD2 as D (7 bases). The receptor was isolated from a man aged 18 to 29 in good health. CDR3 sequence: CASSQVDVRGGVYEQYF. CDR3 DNA sequence: TGTGCCAGCAGCCAAGTCGACGTTCGCGGGGGCGTTTACGAGCAGTACTTC.